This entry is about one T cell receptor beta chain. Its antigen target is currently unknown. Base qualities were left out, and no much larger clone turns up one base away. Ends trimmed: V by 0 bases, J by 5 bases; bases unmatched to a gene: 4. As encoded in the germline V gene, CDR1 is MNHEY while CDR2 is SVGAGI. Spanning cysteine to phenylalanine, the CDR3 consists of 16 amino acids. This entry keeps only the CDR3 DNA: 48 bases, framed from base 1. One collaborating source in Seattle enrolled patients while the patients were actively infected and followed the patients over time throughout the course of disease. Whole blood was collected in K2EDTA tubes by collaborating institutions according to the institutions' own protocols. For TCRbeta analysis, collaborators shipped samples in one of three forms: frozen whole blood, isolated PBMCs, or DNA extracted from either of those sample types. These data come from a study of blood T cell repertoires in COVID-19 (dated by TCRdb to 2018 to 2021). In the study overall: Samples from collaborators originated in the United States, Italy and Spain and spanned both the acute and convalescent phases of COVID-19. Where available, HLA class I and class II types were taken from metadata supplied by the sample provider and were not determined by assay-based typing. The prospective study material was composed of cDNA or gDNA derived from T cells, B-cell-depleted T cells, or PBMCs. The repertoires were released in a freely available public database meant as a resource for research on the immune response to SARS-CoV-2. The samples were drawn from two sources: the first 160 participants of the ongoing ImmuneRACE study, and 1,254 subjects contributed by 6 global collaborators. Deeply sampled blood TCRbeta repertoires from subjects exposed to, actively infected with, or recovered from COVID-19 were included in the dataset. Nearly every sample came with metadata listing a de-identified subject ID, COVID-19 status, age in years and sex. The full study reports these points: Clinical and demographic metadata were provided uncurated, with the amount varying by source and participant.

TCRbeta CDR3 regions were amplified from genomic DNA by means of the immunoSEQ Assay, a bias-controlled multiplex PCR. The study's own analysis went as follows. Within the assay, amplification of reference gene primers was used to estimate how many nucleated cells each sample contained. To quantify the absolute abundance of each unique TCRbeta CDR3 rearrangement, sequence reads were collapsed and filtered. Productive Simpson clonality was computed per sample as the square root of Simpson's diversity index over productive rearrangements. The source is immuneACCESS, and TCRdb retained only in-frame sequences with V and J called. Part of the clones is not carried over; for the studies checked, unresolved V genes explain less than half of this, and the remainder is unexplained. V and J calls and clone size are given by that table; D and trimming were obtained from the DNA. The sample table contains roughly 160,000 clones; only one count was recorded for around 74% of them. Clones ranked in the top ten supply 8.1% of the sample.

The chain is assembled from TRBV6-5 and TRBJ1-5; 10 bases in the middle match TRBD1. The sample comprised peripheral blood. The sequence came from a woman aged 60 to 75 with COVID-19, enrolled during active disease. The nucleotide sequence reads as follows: TGTGCCAGCAGTTACTCGAGACAGGGGGCATATCAGCCCCAGCATTTT. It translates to CASSYSRQGAYQPQHF.